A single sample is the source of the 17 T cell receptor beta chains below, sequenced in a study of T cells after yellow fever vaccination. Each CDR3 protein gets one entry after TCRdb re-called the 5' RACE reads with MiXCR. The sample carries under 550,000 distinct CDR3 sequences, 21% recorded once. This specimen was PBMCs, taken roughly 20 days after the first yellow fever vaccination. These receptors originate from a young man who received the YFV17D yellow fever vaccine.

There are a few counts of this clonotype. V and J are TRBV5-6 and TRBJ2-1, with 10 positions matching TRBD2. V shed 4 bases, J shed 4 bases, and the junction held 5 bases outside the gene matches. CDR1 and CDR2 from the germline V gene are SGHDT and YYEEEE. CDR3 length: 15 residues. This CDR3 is CASSHSGGFYNEQFF. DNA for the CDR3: TGTGCCAGCAGCCATAGCGGGGGGTTTTACAATGAGCAGTTCTTC.

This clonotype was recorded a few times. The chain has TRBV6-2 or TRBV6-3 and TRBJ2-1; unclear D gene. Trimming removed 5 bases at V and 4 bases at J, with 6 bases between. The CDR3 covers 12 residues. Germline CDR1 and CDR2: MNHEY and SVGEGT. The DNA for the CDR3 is TGTGCCAGCAGTAGCGATTACAATGAGCAGTTCTTC. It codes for CASSSDYNEQFF.

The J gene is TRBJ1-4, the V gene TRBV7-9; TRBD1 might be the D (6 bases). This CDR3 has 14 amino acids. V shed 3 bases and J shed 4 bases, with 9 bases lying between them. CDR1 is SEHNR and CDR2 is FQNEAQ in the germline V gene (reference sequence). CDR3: CASSLNRDNEKLFF. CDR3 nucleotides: TGTGCCAGCAGCTTGAACAGGGATAATGAAAAACTGTTTTTT.

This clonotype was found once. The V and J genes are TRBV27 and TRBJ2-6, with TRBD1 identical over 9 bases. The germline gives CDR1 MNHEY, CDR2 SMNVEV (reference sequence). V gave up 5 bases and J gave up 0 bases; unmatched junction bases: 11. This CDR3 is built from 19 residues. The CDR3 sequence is CASSLFRTGVPSGANVLTF. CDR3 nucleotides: TGTGCCAGCAGTCTTTTCCGGACAGGGGTTCCCTCTGGGGCCAACGTCCTGACTTTC.

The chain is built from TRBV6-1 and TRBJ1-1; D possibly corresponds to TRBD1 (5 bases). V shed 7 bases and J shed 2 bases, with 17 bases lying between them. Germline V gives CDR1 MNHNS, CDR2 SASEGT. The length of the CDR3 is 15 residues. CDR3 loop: CASTPGDLSNTEAFF. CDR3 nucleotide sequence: TGTGCCAGCACTCCCGGGGACCTAAGCAACACTGAAGCTTTCTTT.

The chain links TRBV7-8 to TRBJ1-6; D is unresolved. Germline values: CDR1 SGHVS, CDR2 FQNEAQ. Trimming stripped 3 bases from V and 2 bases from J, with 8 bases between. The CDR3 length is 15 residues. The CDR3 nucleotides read TGTGCCAGCAGCTTTAGCGGGACCTATAATTCACCCCTCCACTTT. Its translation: CASSFSGTYNSPLHF.

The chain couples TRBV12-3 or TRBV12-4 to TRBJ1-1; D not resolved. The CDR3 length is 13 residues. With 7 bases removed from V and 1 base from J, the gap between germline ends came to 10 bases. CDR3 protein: CASIPDGNTEAFF. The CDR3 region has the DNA TGTGCCAGCATTCCTGACGGGAACACTGAAGCTTTCTTT.

The DNA for the CDR3 is TGTGCCAGCACCCAAGGGGAGACCCAGTACTTC. Translated, it gives CASTQGETQYF. The rearrangement links TRBV12-3 or TRBV12-4 to TRBJ2-5; D is unclear. The CDR3 runs to 11 residues. Deletions cut 7 bases from V and 5 bases from J, with 8 bases between.

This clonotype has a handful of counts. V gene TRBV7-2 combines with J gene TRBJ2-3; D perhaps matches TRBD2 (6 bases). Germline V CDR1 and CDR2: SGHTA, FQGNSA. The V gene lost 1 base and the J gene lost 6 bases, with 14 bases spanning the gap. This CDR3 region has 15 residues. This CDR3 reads CASSLVGGAADTQYF. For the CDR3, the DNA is TGTGCCAGCAGCTTAGTTGGCGGGGCCGCGGATACGCAGTATTTT.

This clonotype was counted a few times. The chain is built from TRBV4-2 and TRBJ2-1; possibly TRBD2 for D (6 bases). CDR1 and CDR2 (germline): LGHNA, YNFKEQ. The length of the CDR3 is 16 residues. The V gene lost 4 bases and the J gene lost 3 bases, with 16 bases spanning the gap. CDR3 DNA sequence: TGTGCCAGCAGCCCCTCGCCGGACGGGGGCTACAATGAGCAGTTCTTC. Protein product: CASSPSPDGGYNEQFF.

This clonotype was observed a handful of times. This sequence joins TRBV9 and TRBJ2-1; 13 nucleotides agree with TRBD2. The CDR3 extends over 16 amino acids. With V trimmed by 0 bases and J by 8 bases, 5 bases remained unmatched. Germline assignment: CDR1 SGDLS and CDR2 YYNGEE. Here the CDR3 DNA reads TGTGCCAGCAGCGTAGGGACTAGCGGGGGAGTCTATGAGCAGTTCTTC. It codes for CASSVGTSGGVYEQFF.

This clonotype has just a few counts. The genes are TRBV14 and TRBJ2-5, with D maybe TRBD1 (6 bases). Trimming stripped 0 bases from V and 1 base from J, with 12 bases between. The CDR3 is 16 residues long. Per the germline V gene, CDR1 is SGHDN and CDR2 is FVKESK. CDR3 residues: CASSQELTGSQETQYF. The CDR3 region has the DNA TGTGCCAGCAGCCAAGAACTAACAGGGAGCCAAGAGACCCAGTACTTC.

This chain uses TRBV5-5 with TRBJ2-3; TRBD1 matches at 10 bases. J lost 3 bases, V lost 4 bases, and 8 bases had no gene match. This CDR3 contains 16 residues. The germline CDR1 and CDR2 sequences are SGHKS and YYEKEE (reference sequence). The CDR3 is CASSPRTGGWTDTQYF. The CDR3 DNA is TGTGCCAGCAGCCCACGGACAGGGGGATGGACAGATACGCAGTATTTT.

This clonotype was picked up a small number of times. CDR3 protein: CASKLDRAYQETQYF. CDR3 coding DNA: TGTGCCAGCAAGCTCGACAGGGCGTACCAAGAGACCCAGTACTTC. The gene calls are TRBV6-1 and TRBJ2-5; TRBD1 agrees at 7 bases. J lost 0 bases, V lost 7 bases, and 8 bases had no gene match. The germline V gene has CDR1 MNHNS and CDR2 SASEGT. This CDR3 region has 15 residues.

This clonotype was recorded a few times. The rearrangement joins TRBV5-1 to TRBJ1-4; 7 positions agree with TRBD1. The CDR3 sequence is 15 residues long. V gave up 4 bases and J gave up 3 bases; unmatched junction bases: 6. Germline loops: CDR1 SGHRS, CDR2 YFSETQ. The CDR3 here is CASSEGARSNEKLFF. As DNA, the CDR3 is TGCGCCAGCAGCGAGGGGGCGAGGTCTAATGAAAAACTGTTTTTT.

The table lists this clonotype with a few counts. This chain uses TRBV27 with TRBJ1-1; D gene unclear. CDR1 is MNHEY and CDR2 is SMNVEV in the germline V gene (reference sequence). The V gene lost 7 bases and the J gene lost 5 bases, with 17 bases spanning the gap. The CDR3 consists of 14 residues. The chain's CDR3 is CASNYLPRGTEAFF. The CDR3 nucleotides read TGTGCCAGCAACTATCTCCCCCGCGGAACTGAAGCTTTCTTT.

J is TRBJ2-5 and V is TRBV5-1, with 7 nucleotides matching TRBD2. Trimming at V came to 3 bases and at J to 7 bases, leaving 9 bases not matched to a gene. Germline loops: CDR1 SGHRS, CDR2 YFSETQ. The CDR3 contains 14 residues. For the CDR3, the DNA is TGCGCCAGCAGCTGGGGACTACCTAGCGGGACCCAGTACTTC. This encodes CASSWGLPSGTQYF.